This T cell receptor (beta chain) was sequenced during a study of cytomegalovirus exposure and HLA in healthy donors. General study findings and limits: Reports showed the classifier diagnosing cytomegalovirus status with high specificity and sensitivity.

This table comes from immunoSEQ multiplex PCR, and its TCRdb copy is limited to in-frame clones, with some not included. The table has 150,000 or so clones, about 82% seen once. Details on this clone: The antigen is not known.

The CDR3 runs 11 residues. Germline V gene lookup returns CDR1 SQVTM and CDR2 ANQGSEA. The germline V and J ends were trimmed by 6 bases and 1 base, with 6 bases remaining between them. Material for sequencing was PBMCs. The genes are TRBV29-1 and TRBJ1-2; no reliable D call. This receptor was identified in a human donor in good health. The CDR3 spells CSVGGNYGYTF. The CDR3 bases are TGCAGCGTAGGAGGTAACTATGGCTACACCTTC.